This TCR beta chain is from a study of T cell changes during pregnancy in multiple sclerosis (dated by TCRdb to the late 2010s). Regarding the complete study: Changes in the T cell repertoire over the course of pregnancy were examined in this study in women with multiple sclerosis.

With regard to this clone: Its antigen is still unknown. Nothing much larger sits one base from this clone, and base qualities are not available.

The library was produced with the immunoSEQ multiplex PCR assay. TCRdb carries this immuneACCESS record with in-frame sequences only. Its versions omit some clonotypes, under half of them owing to an unresolved V gene in the studies checked, with the rest unexplained. The sample table shows 25,000 to 35,000 clones, and about 91% are seen once. Around 4.8% of the sample lies in the top ten. The sequence was collected from a female donor in good health, enrolled as a control in a pregnancy study. The sample in question was peripheral blood, obtained in the first trimester of pregnancy.

DNA sequence: TGCGCCAGCAGCTATTCCGTAGCGTACACCGGGGAGCTGTTTTTT. It codes for CASSYSVAYTGELFF. This chain is built from TRBV5-1 and TRBJ2-2, and perhaps TRBD2 as D gene, on 5 matching bases. The CDR3 measures 15 amino acids from cysteine to phenylalanine. The entry retains the CDR3 DNA only, 45 bases that are in frame from base 1. From a lookup of the germline V gene, CDR1 and CDR2 are SGHRS and YFSETQ. V loses 3 bases, J loses 3 bases, and the germline ends lie 12 bases apart.